The 25 T cell receptor beta chains below were found in one sample sequenced in a study of T cell changes during pregnancy in multiple sclerosis. TCRdb's copy holds only in-frame clones and misses some; the assay was immunoSEQ multiplex PCR. The sample contains 100,000 or so clones, approximately 90% of which appear only once. The sample was peripheral blood, taken after pregnancy. The source is a female donor with multiple sclerosis, enrolled in a pregnancy study.

The sample holds a few counts of this clone. V gene TRBV5-1 combines with J gene TRBJ1-2; 9 bases agree with TRBD1. Per germline, CDR1 SGHRS and CDR2 YFSETQ. The CDR3 spans 16 residues. J was trimmed by 0 bases and V by 4 bases; bases with no gene match: 7. In nucleotides, the CDR3 is TGCGCCAGCAGCGGAGGGACAGGGCTGACTAACTATGGCTACACCTTC. Amino acids: CASSGGTGLTNYGYTF.

The chain recombines TRBV14 with TRBJ2-7; D not certain. Germline V CDR1 and CDR2: SGHDN, FVKESK. V was trimmed by 1 base and J by 3 bases, leaving 7 bases between them. This CDR3 is 13 amino acids long. The CDR3, as DNA: TGTGCCAGCAGCCAAGCACAGAACTACGAGCAGTACTTC. It specifies CASSQAQNYEQYF. The whole variable domain, filled in from reference TRBV14 and TRBJ2-7, reads EAGVTQFPSHSVIEKGQTVTLRCDPISGHDNLYWYRRVMGKEIKFLLHFVKESKQDESGMPNNRFLAERTGGTYSTLKVQPAELEDSGVYFCASSQAQNYEQYFGPGTRLTVT.

This rearrangement joins TRBV7-8 to TRBJ1-5; D is possibly TRBD1 (5 bases). The V end was cut by 0 bases, the J end by 4 bases, with 13 bases between. This CDR3 is built from 16 residues. Germline-derived CDR1 and CDR2 are SGHVS and FQNEAQ. The CDR3 is CASSLARVYVNQPQHF. In nucleotides, the CDR3 is TGTGCCAGCAGCTTAGCCAGGGTTTACGTTAATCAGCCCCAGCATTTT.

The chain recombines TRBV19 with TRBJ2-5, with a possible D match to TRBD1 (6 bases). The ends were cut back, 5 bases at V and 5 bases at J, with 15 bases in the middle. This CDR3 is 14 amino acids long. Germline V gene lookup returns CDR1 LNHDA and CDR2 SQIVND (reference sequence). This chain's CDR3 is CASSLQGIGETQYF. The CDR3, as DNA: TGTGCCAGTAGTCTCCAGGGGATAGGGGAGACCCAGTACTTC.

This clone was counted between two and nine times. CDR3: CASSTGQGGYGYTF. In DNA, the CDR3 is TGTGCCAGCAGTACGGGACAGGGAGGCTATGGCTACACCTTC. The chain is built from TRBV6-1 and TRBJ1-2, with 9 bases matching TRBD1. V lost 5 bases, J lost 4 bases, and 5 bases stayed unmatched. Germline-derived CDR1 and CDR2 are MNHNS and SASEGT. The CDR3 runs 14 residues.

V usage is TRBV29-1 and J usage is TRBJ2-7; no clear D. This CDR3 comprises 12 residues. The germline V gene has CDR1 SQVTM and CDR2 ANQGSEA. The V end lost 0 bases, the J end lost 6 bases, and 9 bases lay between the germline ends. The CDR3 DNA sequence: TGCAGCGTTGAAGAAATATCGAGCGAGCAGTACTTC. It codes for CSVEEISSEQYF.

The V gene is TRBV4-1, the J gene TRBJ1-4; D remains unclear. The CDR3 runs to 15 residues. Deletions cut 1 base from V and 8 bases from J, with 14 bases between. Germline loops: CDR1 MGHRA, CDR2 YSYEKL. CDR3 residues: CASSQGTVSWEKLFF. The CDR3 coding sequence is TGCGCCAGCAGCCAAGGAACAGTTAGTTGGGAAAAACTGTTTTTT.

In this sample, this clone turned up a few times. The chain links TRBV6-4 to TRBJ1-4; D call uncertain. Trimming took off 3 bases at V and 3 bases at J, with 11 bases between the two ends. CDR3 length: 15 amino acids. Germline values: CDR1 MRHNA, CDR2 SNTAGT. As DNA, the CDR3 is TGTGCCAGCAGTGAAAAGGAGGGTCCTAATGAAAAACTGTTTTTT. Translated, it gives CASSEKEGPNEKLFF.

About this clone itself: Other DNA variants within this sample encode the same CDR3. The chain is built from TRBV28 and TRBJ1-2; D is possibly TRBD1 (5 bases). V shed 2 bases and J shed 5 bases, with 6 bases lying between them. Looked up from germline, CDR1 is MDHEN and CDR2 is SYDVKM. CDR3 length: 12 amino acids. The CDR3 region has the DNA TGTGCCAGCAGTTTAGGGGGGTATGGCTACACCTTC. It translates to CASSLGGYGYTF.

The rearrangement joins TRBV5-1 to TRBJ1-1; TRBD1 matches 8 bases. Germline V lookup: CDR1 SGHRS, CDR2 YFSETQ. J lost 1 base, V lost 4 bases, and 9 bases had no gene match. There are 16 residues in the CDR3. CDR3 protein: CASSGATGVQNTEAFF. CDR3 bases: TGCGCCAGCAGCGGGGCGACAGGGGTGCAGAACACTGAAGCTTTCTTT.

This chain connects TRBV30 to TRBJ1-1; D is perhaps TRBD1 (5 bases). V lost 3 bases and J 1 base, leaving 15 bases between the germline ends. CDR1 and CDR2 (germline): GTSNPN, SVGIG (reference sequence). This CDR3 has 15 residues. The chain's CDR3 is CAWRDTYRKNTEAFF. The CDR3 DNA is TGTGCCTGGAGGGACACCTACCGCAAGAACACTGAAGCTTTCTTT.

This clone occurred once. This chain joins TRBV15 and TRBJ1-1, with D maybe TRBD1 (5 bases). Per germline, CDR1 LNHNV and CDR2 YYDKDF (reference sequence). The CDR3 is made up of 15 amino acids. With 2 bases removed from V and 3 bases from J, the gap between germline ends came to 13 bases. CDR3 region: CATSRTRVGDTEAFF. For the CDR3, the DNA is TGTGCCACCAGCAGAACCAGGGTCGGCGACACTGAAGCTTTCTTT. Filled out from reference TRBV15 and TRBJ1-1, the complete variable domain reads DAMVIQNPRYQVTQFGKPVTLSCSQTLNHNVMYWYQQKSSQAPKLLFHYYDKDFNNEADTPDNFQSRRPNTSFCFLDIRSPGLGDTAMYLCATSRTRVGDTEAFFGQGTRLTVV.

The chain recombines TRBV5-4 with TRBJ1-4; D is uncertain. The CDR3 contains 15 residues. Trimming pared 0 bases from V and 10 bases from J, leaving 16 bases between. Germline CDR1 is SGHNT and CDR2 is YYREEE (reference sequence). CDR3 nucleotide sequence: TGTGCCAGCAGCTTGGCAGGCGTTGATATGGGAAAACTGTTTTTT. It is translated as CASSLAGVDMGKLFF.

This chain connects TRBV7-2 to TRBJ2-7; D is perhaps TRBD2 (5 bases). The V end was cut by 8 bases, the J end by 4 bases, with 15 bases between. The CDR3 contains 13 residues. Germline CDR1 and CDR2: SGHTA and FQGNSA. For the CDR3, the DNA is TGTGCCAGCCGTAGGGCAGCGGCTTACGAGCAGTACTTC. Protein sequence: CASRRAAAYEQYF.

Details on this clone: Germline and junction disagree at one end, which may indicate a read error. The V gene is TRBV7-7, the J gene TRBJ2-1; 13 nucleotides align to TRBD2. CDR3 length: 15 amino acids. In germline, CDR1 is SSHAT, CDR2 FNYEAQ (reference sequence). For the CDR3, the DNA is TGTGCTAGCAGCCGTACGACTAGCGGGAGGAATGAGCAGTTCTTC. Protein sequence: CASSRTTSGRNEQFF.

The gene calls are TRBV5-4 and TRBJ2-2; possibly TRBD2 for D (6 bases). V was clipped by 4 bases and J by 7 bases, with 17 bases between them. The length of the CDR3 is 15 residues. Germline values: CDR1 SGHNT, CDR2 YYREEE (reference sequence). This CDR3 reads CASSTGTSLNGELFF. The CDR3 DNA is TGTGCCAGCAGCACCGGGACTTCGCTGAACGGGGAGCTGTTTTTT.

The chain has TRBV7-3 and TRBJ1-1; D possibly corresponds to TRBD1 (6 bases). Germline V gene lookup returns CDR1 SGHTA and CDR2 FQGTGA. The CDR3 loop spans 13 amino acids. V was trimmed by 2 bases and J by 8 bases, leaving 12 bases between them. The chain's CDR3 is CASSLWHRDEAFF. The CDR3 bases are TGTGCCAGCAGCTTATGGCACAGGGACGAAGCTTTCTTT.

V gene TRBV4-3 combines with J gene TRBJ2-7; possibly TRBD2 for D (5 bases). Germline V gives CDR1 LGHNA, CDR2 YSLEER. The CDR3 contains 15 residues. The germline V and J ends were trimmed by 0 bases and 2 bases, with 11 bases remaining between them. Written as DNA, the CDR3 is TGCGCCAGCAGCCAAGAGGTCCGGGGAGCCTACGAGCAGTACTTC. Translated: CASSQEVRGAYEQYF.

The chain carries TRBV7-8 and TRBJ2-7; D possibly corresponds to TRBD1 (6 bases). V gave up 4 bases and J gave up 3 bases, with 13 bases separating them. This CDR3 is 14 amino acids long. In germline, CDR1 is SGHVS, CDR2 FQNEAQ. The CDR3 nucleotides are TGTGCCAGCAGCTATACCAGGGGATTCTACGAGCAGTACTTC. Translating it yields CASSYTRGFYEQYF.

The rearrangement links TRBV29-1 to TRBJ1-6; possible D gene TRBD1, 6 bases. Looked up from germline, CDR1 is SQVTM and CDR2 is ANQGSEA. The CDR3 spans 13 residues. V gave up 3 bases and J gave up 8 bases, with 11 bases separating them. CDR3 nucleotides: TGCAGCGTTGAGCAGGGGCTTTATTCACCCCTCCACTTT. Its translation is CSVEQGLYSPLHF.

The CDR3 DNA is TGTGCCAGCCCGTTGTCCCGGGACAGCGAGAATAATAATGAGCAGTTCTTC. Encoded protein: CASPLSRDSENNNEQFF. V gene TRBV7-3 combines with J gene TRBJ2-1, with 7 bases fitting TRBD1. The junction had 20 bases not matched to a gene; V was cut back by 8 bases and J by 7 bases. The CDR3 runs to 17 residues. Germline assignment: CDR1 SGHTA and CDR2 FQGTGA.

This rearrangement joins TRBV29-1 to TRBJ1-1, with D possibly being TRBD1 (5 bases). The length of the CDR3 is 12 residues. Germline loops: CDR1 SQVTM, CDR2 ANQGSEA. The ends were cut back, 6 bases at V and 5 bases at J, with 13 bases in the middle. The chain's CDR3 is CSVGHGFTEAFF. The CDR3, as DNA: TGCAGCGTAGGACATGGTTTTACTGAAGCTTTCTTT.

The chain recombines TRBV19 with TRBJ2-1, with 7 bases lining up with TRBD1. The CDR3 has 14 residues. Trimming took 7 bases from V and 5 from J; bases not matched to a gene: 8. CDR1 LNHDA and CDR2 SQIVND come from the germline V gene (reference sequence). The CDR3 sequence is CASNLRGLNNEQFF. Here the CDR3 DNA reads TGTGCCAGTAACCTCAGGGGGTTGAACAATGAGCAGTTCTTC.

This clone was detected once. This chain uses TRBV2 with TRBJ2-1, with D possibly being TRBD2 (6 bases). The V gene lost 8 bases and the J gene lost 15 bases, with 23 bases spanning the gap. The CDR3 length is 13 residues. Germline values: CDR1 SNHLY, CDR2 FYNNEI. In nucleotides, the CDR3 is TGTGCCAGCGGCGGGGATCGGCGGGGAGAGGGGTTCTTC. This translates into CASGGDRRGEGFF.

V and J are TRBV4-3 and TRBJ1-6, with a tentative D call TRBD1 (6 bases). Germline assignment: CDR1 LGHNA and CDR2 YSLEER. Deletions cut 3 bases from V and 9 bases from J, with 9 bases between. The CDR3 spans 13 residues. The CDR3 spells CASSQRGASPLHF. The CDR3 DNA reads TGCGCCAGCAGCCAGCGGGGGGCTTCACCCCTCCACTTT.